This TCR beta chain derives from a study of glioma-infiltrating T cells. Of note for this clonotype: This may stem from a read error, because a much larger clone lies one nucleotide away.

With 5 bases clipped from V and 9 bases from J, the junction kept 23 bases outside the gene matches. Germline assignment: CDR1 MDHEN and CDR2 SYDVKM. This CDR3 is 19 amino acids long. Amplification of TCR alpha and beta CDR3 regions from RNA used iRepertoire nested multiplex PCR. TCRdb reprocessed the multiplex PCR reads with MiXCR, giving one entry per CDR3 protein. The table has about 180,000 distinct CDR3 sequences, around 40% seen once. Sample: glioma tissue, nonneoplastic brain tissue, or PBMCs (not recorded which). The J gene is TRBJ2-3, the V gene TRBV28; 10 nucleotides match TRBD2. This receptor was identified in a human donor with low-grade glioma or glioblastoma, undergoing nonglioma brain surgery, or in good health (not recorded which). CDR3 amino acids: CASSTRTLLAGDVGETQYF. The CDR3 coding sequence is TGTGCCAGCAGTACGCGGACTCTTCTAGCGGGAGATGTAGGTGAAACGCAGTATTTT. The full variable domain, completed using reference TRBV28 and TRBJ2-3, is DVKVTQSSRYLVKRTGEKVFLECVQDMDHENMFWYRQDPGLGLRLIYFSYDVKMKEKGDIPEGYSVSREKKERFSLILESASTNQTSMYLCASSTRTLLAGDVGETQYFGPGTRLTVL.